These 19 T cell receptor beta chains came from one sample sequenced in a study of spatial heterogeneity in lung cancer. Whole-study results and caveats: Counts that tracked tumor mutation counts were those of expanded intratumoral alpha and beta TCRs.

TCRdb fed the 5' RACE reads into MiXCR, producing one record per CDR3 protein. The sample shows about 27,000 distinct CDR3 sequences, more than 5.5% of them seen only once. Indicated time point: sample taken at primary tumor resection. No cognate antigen is known for these TCRs. Specimen: lung tumor tissue, collected at surgery. These receptors were collected from a male donor with early-stage non-small cell lung cancer.

This clonotype was counted ten times or more. The chain carries TRBV11-3 and TRBJ2-5; D is unclear. CDR3 length equals 12 residues. Germline CDR1 is SGHNT and CDR2 is YENEEA. V was shortened by 0 bases and J by 5 bases, with 4 bases between the two germline ends. The DNA of the CDR3 is TGTGCCAGCAGCTTAGAGGGGGAGACCCAGTACTTC. Amino acid sequence: CASSLEGETQYF. The whole variable domain, remainder taken from reference TRBV11-3 and TRBJ2-5, is EAGVVQSPRYKIIEKKQPVAFWCNPISGHNTLYWYLQNLGQGPELLIRYENEEAVDDSQLPKDRFSAERLKGVDSTLKIQPAELGDSAVYLCASSLEGETQYFGPGTRLLVL.

This clonotype was seen ten or more times. V and J are TRBV20-1 and TRBJ1-5; the D gene is possibly TRBD1 (6 bases). The CDR3 has 16 amino acids. CDR1 and CDR2 from the germline V gene are DFQATT and SNEGSKA (reference sequence). V was clipped by 3 bases and J by 0 bases, with 15 bases between them. For the CDR3, the DNA is TGCAGTGCTAGGCGGGGGGGCGCTTATAGCAATCAGCCCCAGCATTTT. It specifies CSARRGGAYSNQPQHF.

The table lists this clonotype with many counts. V gene TRBV13 combines with J gene TRBJ2-1, with 7 bases identical to TRBD2. The CDR3 length is 17 residues. The germline V gene encodes CDR1 PRHDT and CDR2 FYEKMQ (reference sequence). J lost 8 bases, V lost 0 bases, and 13 bases had no gene match. The CDR3 loop is CASSLGPLAAGAYEQFF. The CDR3 bases are TGTGCCAGCAGCTTAGGGCCTCTAGCGGCAGGTGCCTATGAGCAGTTCTTC.

The chain combines TRBV4-3 with TRBJ2-1, with D maybe TRBD2 (8 bases). Germline V lookup: CDR1 LGHNA, CDR2 YSLEER. This CDR3 region has 17 residues. V lost 2 bases to trimming and J lost 4 bases, with 18 bases between them. Here the CDR3 reads CASSQFPGGDSYNEQFF. DNA for the CDR3: TGCGCCAGCAGCCAATTCCCGGGGGGGGACAGTTACAATGAGCAGTTCTTC.

This clonotype occurred a few times. The chain employs TRBV3-1 and TRBJ2-3; 10 bases are a match to TRBD2. With 2 bases clipped from V and 6 bases from J, the junction kept 8 bases outside the gene matches. This CDR3 region has 16 residues. The germline CDR1 and CDR2 sequences are LGHDT and YNNKEL (reference sequence). CDR3: CASSQSVAGGSDTQYF. The CDR3 nucleotides are TGTGCCAGCAGCCAAAGTGTAGCGGGGGGTTCGGATACGCAGTATTTT.

This clonotype was seen at least ten times. This rearrangement joins TRBV7-2 to TRBJ1-4, with D uncertain. This CDR3 has 16 amino acids. Trimming took off 4 bases at V and 7 bases at J, with 19 bases between the two ends. CDR1 is SGHTA, CDR2 FQGNSA, per germline. The CDR3 nucleotides read TGTGCCAGCAGCTCAGCCGTGAGGGCTCCCTTTGAAAAACTGTTTTTT. This gives the protein CASSSAVRAPFEKLFF.

CDR3 nucleotide sequence: TGCAGTGCTAGGGCTTCTCAGGGGGCGGATTCACCCCTCCACTTT. As protein: CSARASQGADSPLHF. The V gene is TRBV20-1, the J gene TRBJ1-6, with 8 bases matching TRBD1. V lost 3 bases, J lost 8 bases, and 9 bases stayed unmatched. The germline V gene has CDR1 DFQATT and CDR2 SNEGSKA (reference sequence). This CDR3 region has 15 residues.

This clonotype was seen at least ten times. One end of the junction varies from germline; a read error may be responsible. The chain joins TRBV7-2 to TRBJ1-6; D unresolved. The CDR3 has 15 residues. Germline-derived CDR1 and CDR2 are SGHTA and FQGNSA. In DNA, the CDR3 is TGTGCCAGCACCTTACAGCCTTCCCCTAATTCACCCCTCCACTTT. This translates into CASTLQPSPNSPLHF.

This clonotype was picked up many times. The V and J genes are TRBV28 and TRBJ2-1; 10 nucleotides line up with TRBD1. This CDR3 is 13 amino acids long. The germline V gene has CDR1 MDHEN and CDR2 SYDVKM. V was clipped by 4 bases and J by 9 bases; unmatched bases: 3. This CDR3 reads CASSWGQGREQFF. CDR3 in DNA: TGTGCCAGCAGTTGGGGACAGGGGCGTGAGCAGTTCTTC.

This clonotype was recorded at least ten times. The chain has TRBV4-3 and TRBJ2-3; D not resolved. Trimming took off 0 bases at V and 4 bases at J, with 8 bases between the two ends. This CDR3 is 14 amino acids long. Germline V lookup: CDR1 LGHNA, CDR2 YSLEER. The CDR3 sequence: CASSQELGSDTQYF. CDR3 nucleotide sequence: TGCGCCAGCAGCCAAGAATTGGGCTCAGATACGCAGTATTTT.

This clonotype was observed a few times. This chain's CDR3 is CASSPSQWGDTEAFF. The DNA for the CDR3 is TGTGCCAGCTCACCATCCCAGTGGGGAGACACTGAAGCTTTCTTT. The chain is built from TRBV18 and TRBJ1-1; D is unclear. V lost 2 bases, J lost 3 bases, and 13 bases lay in between. This CDR3 spans 15 amino acids. Looked up from germline, CDR1 is KGHSH and CDR2 is LQKENI.

A remark on this clonotype: One end of the junction does not line up with germline, which may come from a read error. J is TRBJ2-5 and V is TRBV9; D unclear. Germline values: CDR1 SGDLS, CDR2 YYNGEE. The CDR3 has 15 residues. The DNA of the CDR3 is TGTGCCAGCAGCGTTCTAGGCTCCTTCCAAGGGACCCAGTACTTC. Translation: CASSVLGSFQGTQYF.

This clonotype has just a few counts. This chain connects TRBV4-1 to TRBJ2-5; D tentatively reads TRBD1 or TRBD2 (5 bases each). There are 13 residues in the CDR3. The germline V and J ends were trimmed by 3 bases and 5 bases, with 10 bases remaining between them. The germline V gene encodes CDR1 MGHRA and CDR2 YSYEKL. In DNA form, the CDR3 reads TGCGCCAGCAGCCAGGGGGTGGGGGAGACCCAGTACTTC. It translates to CASSQGVGETQYF.

The chain recombines TRBV5-1 with TRBJ1-1; no definite D call. Trimming shortened V by 3 bases and J by 0 bases, and 9 bases separated the two germline ends. This CDR3 has 14 residues. The germline gives CDR1 SGHRS, CDR2 YFSETQ. Here the CDR3 reads CASSSDLMNTEAFF. DNA for the CDR3: TGCGCCAGCAGCTCGGATCTCATGAACACTGAAGCTTTCTTT.

This clonotype was detected ten times or more. CDR3 loop: CSARRNPTGTGELFF. The CDR3 coding sequence is TGCAGTGCTAGAAGGAATCCGACTGGGACCGGGGAGCTGTTTTTT. J is TRBJ2-2 and V is TRBV20-1; D uncertain. The V gene's germline CDR1 is DFQATT and CDR2 SNEGSKA (reference sequence). Trimming cost V 2 bases and J 5 bases, with 15 bases left between them. The CDR3 length is 15 residues.

This clonotype showed up many times. The V and J genes are TRBV6-5 and TRBJ1-3, with D hard to call. The CDR3 is made up of 15 amino acids. Germline V gene data show CDR1 as MNHEY and CDR2 as SVGAGI. Trimming took off 3 bases at V and 0 bases at J, with 9 bases between the two ends. The chain's CDR3 is CASSYSRASGNTIYF. CDR3 bases: TGTGCCAGCAGTTATTCCAGAGCCTCTGGAAACACCATATATTTT.

This clonotype was observed at least ten times. The chain is built from TRBV7-8 and TRBJ2-7; perhaps D is TRBD1 or TRBD2 (5 bases each). Germline V CDR1 and CDR2: SGHVS, FQNEAQ. The CDR3 loop spans 13 amino acids. Between the trimmed V and J ends, which lost 3 bases and 9 bases, there was a span of 15 bases. This chain's CDR3 is CASSLAGTGTQYF. CDR3 DNA sequence: TGTGCCAGCAGCTTGGCCGGGACGGGAACGCAGTACTTC.

Only a few counts were recorded for this clonotype. The V call is TRBV7-2, the J call TRBJ2-1; D gene unclear. CDR1 and CDR2 (germline): SGHTA, FQGNSA. The CDR3 totals 13 residues. Between the trimmed V and J ends, which lost 3 bases and 8 bases, there was a span of 11 bases. The CDR3 region is CASSFQGEDEQFF. CDR3 in DNA: TGTGCCAGCAGCTTCCAAGGTGAAGATGAGCAGTTCTTC. Full variable domain (rest looked up from reference TRBV7-2 and TRBJ2-1): GAGVSQSPSNKVTEKGKDVELRCDPISGHTALYWYRQSLGQGLEFLIYFQGNSAPDKSGLPSDRFSAERTGGSVSTLTIQRTQQEDSAVYLCASSFQGEDEQFFGPGTRLTVL.

This clonotype was seen repeatedly, ten times or more. CDR3 nucleotide sequence: TGTGCCAGCAGCCGCGGTATGGGCACTGAAGCTTTCTTT. Its protein is CASSRGMGTEAFF. The J gene is TRBJ1-1, the V gene TRBV7-2; D unresolved. Germline CDR1 is SGHTA and CDR2 is FQGNSA. The V gene lost 5 bases and the J gene lost 4 bases, with 11 bases spanning the gap. CDR3 length: 13 amino acids.